This T cell receptor beta chain was identified during a study of T cell repertoires in cytomegalovirus infection. Study-level points and caveats: The response measured ex vivo was dominated by TCR beta clonotypes (HLA-C-restricted and CMV-specific).

Regarding this clonotype: The antigen remains unidentified. This clone may be a read error of a much larger clone one base away.

TCRdb called the reads again in MiXCR, with one record for every CDR3 protein. This table has 450,000 to 650,000 distinct CDR3 sequences, 40% appearing once. Germline CDR1 reads SGHTA; CDR2 reads FQGNSA. The CDR3 consists of 15 residues. J is TRBJ2-1 and V is TRBV7-2, with 9 bases identical to TRBD1. The source material was cultured PBMCs, sampled from culture after CMV antigen stimulation. The receptor was isolated from a human donor in good health (CMV status not recorded). Some clones in this sample may be carry-over from other donors' samples. The CDR3 DNA follows: TGTGCCAGCGGCTTAGTTGGGACAGGGTATGGAGAGCAGTTCTTC. Translation gives CASGLVGTGYGEQFF.